Listed below are T cell receptor beta chains from one sample, sequenced in a study of blood T cell repertoires in COVID-19. The repertoire was sequenced with immunoSEQ multiplex PCR; TCRdb's copy has only in-frame clones and lacks some. There are about 110,000 clones in the sample; over 75% occur only once, and 6.5% to 8% lies in the top ten. Sequenced input: peripheral blood. The receptors were sampled from a woman aged 45-60 years with acute or convalescent COVID-19. Both conserved end residues are part of each CDR3. A D gene is named only where the DNA matches it firmly. A row's size may be missing; if present it is once, few, many or a size class.

V gene,J gene,D gene,clone size,CDR3 length,CDR3 DNA,CDR3 protein
TRBV10-3,TRBJ2-7,TRBD1,.,15,TGTGCCATCAGTGTCGGACAGGGGACTCGCGGGGAGCAGTACTTC,CAISVGQGTRGEQYF
TRBV6-4,TRBJ2-7,.,medium-sized,14,TGTGCCAGCAGCAAAGGGGGTAGTTCCTACGAGCAGTACTTC,CASSKGGSSYEQYF
TRBV20-1,TRBJ2-7,.,.,14,TGCAGTGCTAGTGGGGCACACGGCCGGGGGGAGCAGTACTTC,CSASGAHGRGEQYF
TRBV28,TRBJ1-3,.,.,16,TGTGCCAGCAGTGGCCGATCAGCAGGGTATAGAAACACCATATATTTT,CASSGRSAGYRNTIYF
TRBV6-6,TRBJ1-2,TRBD1,few,16,TGTGCCAGCAGTTACTCGACCGGGACAGGGCTTAATGGCTACACCTTC,CASSYSTGTGLNGYTF
TRBV2,TRBJ1-1,TRBD1,.,15,TGTGCCAGCAGTTCTTTAGGGACAGTGAACACTGAAGCTTTCTTT,CASSSLGTVNTEAFF
TRBV9,TRBJ1-3,.,.,17,TGTGCCAGCAGCGTCTTGGGTGGAGGGAACCCTGGAAACACCATATATTTT,CASSVLGGGNPGNTIYF
TRBV10-2,TRBJ2-7,TRBD2,.,16,TGCGCCAGCAACCAAGGCCCCGGACTAGGCGCCTACGAGCAGTACTTC,CASNQGPGLGAYEQYF
TRBV25-1,TRBJ2-5,.,few,14,TGTGCCAGCAGTGACAGGGGATTCCGAGAGACCCAGTACTTC,CASSDRGFRETQYF
TRBV9,TRBJ1-1,.,.,13,TGTGCCAGCAGCGTCTCCCTGAGCACTGAAGCTTTCTTT,CASSVSLSTEAFF
TRBV5-1,TRBJ2-5,TRBD1,.,13,TGCGCCAGCAGCTGGGACAGCCAAGAGACCCAGTACTTC,CASSWDSQETQYF
TRBV5-1,TRBJ1-5,.,.,14,TGCGCCAGCAGCTTGGCACAGGGCGGTCAGCCCCAGCATTTT,CASSLAQGGQPQHF
TRBV12-3/TRBV12-4,TRBJ2-3,.,.,13,TGTGCCAGCAGTTGGGCAGTCTCAGATACGCAGTATTTT,CASSWAVSDTQYF
TRBV9,TRBJ2-2,TRBD1,.,16,TGTGCCAGCAGTCTTACCGGGACAGGGGGGAGCGGGGAGCTGTTTTTT,CASSLTGTGGSGELFF
TRBV30,TRBJ1-3,.,.,17,TGTGCCTGGAGTTCAGAACGGGGGGGCCCTACCCGAAACACCATATATTTT,CAWSSERGGPTRNTIYF
TRBV10-3,TRBJ1-1,TRBD1,.,13,TGTGCCATCAGCTTACAGGGGGGAACTGAAGCTTTCTTT,CAISLQGGTEAFF
TRBV3-1/TRBV3-2,TRBJ2-5,TRBD2,.,15,TGTGCCAGCAGCCAAGGACTTGGCGGGGGGCCGACCCAGTACTTC,CASSQGLGGGPTQYF
TRBV3-1/TRBV3-2,TRBJ2-4,TRBD2,.,16,TGTGCCAGCAGCCCGCGACTAGCGGGGGGGCAAATCATTCAGTACTTC,CASSPRLAGGQIIQYF
TRBV2,TRBJ2-3,.,.,13,TGTGCCAGACCGGGGGTTAGCACAGATACGCAGTATTTT,CARPGVSTDTQYF
TRBV18,TRBJ1-5,.,.,13,TGTGCCAGCTCACCGGGGGGTAATCAGCCCCAGCATTTT,CASSPGGNQPQHF
TRBV12-3/TRBV12-4,TRBJ2-1,.,.,12,TGTGCCAGCAGTTTAGTGGCCAATGAGCAGTTCTTC,CASSLVANEQFF
TRBV28,TRBJ2-1,TRBD1,.,15,TGTGCCAGCAAGACAGGGACACTTTCCTACAATGAGCAGTTCTTC,CASKTGTLSYNEQFF
TRBV2,TRBJ1-1,.,.,13,TGTGCCAGCAGGTGGGGCAGGGACACTGAAGCTTTCTTT,CASRWGRDTEAFF
TRBV7-9,TRBJ1-4,.,.,16,TGTGCCAGCAGCTCTAATCCGAACAGGGTTAGTGAAAAACTGTTTTTT,CASSSNPNRVSEKLFF
TRBV19,TRBJ1-2,.,.,16,TGTGCCAGTAGTATTGATGGGGGGGACCCCTACTATGGCTACACCTTC,CASSIDGGDPYYGYTF
TRBV12-2,TRBJ2-1,.,.,20,TGTGCAAGTCGCTTAGATAGGGGTGCGGGGACTAGCCCCAGGGTTGGTGAGCAGTTCTTC,CASRLDRGAGTSPRVGEQFF
TRBV5-8,TRBJ1-1,.,once,15,TGTGCCAGTCAGCCAATAGGTGGGCTCAACACTGAAGCTTTCTTT,CASQPIGGLNTEAFF
TRBV11-2,TRBJ1-1,.,.,14,TGTGCCAGCAGCTTAGCCCGGACAAGGACTGAAGCTTTCTTT,CASSLARTRTEAFF
TRBV10-2,TRBJ2-2,.,once,15,TGCGCCAGCAGTACGGCAGGGGTAATGGCCGGGGAGCTGTTTTTT,CASSTAGVMAGELFF
TRBV19,TRBJ1-4,.,.,17,TGTGCCAGTAGTATAGATCCCCGGGCGATGGGGGCTGCAGAACTGTTTTTT,CASSIDPRAMGAAELFF
TRBV28,TRBJ2-3,.,.,12,TGTGCCAGCAGTCCCTTTACAGATACGCAGTATTTT,CASSPFTDTQYF
TRBV30,TRBJ2-7,.,once,14,TGTGCCTGGGGACGGGTCCCTAGCTCCTACGAGCAGTACTTC,CAWGRVPSSYEQYF
TRBV7-2,TRBJ2-3,.,few,15,TGTGCCAGCAGCTTAGGGGGGGGCTGGACAGATACGCAGTATTTT,CASSLGGGWTDTQYF
TRBV5-1,TRBJ1-1,.,.,13,TGCGCCAGCAGCTTACAGGCGAACACTGAAGCTTTCTTT,CASSLQANTEAFF
TRBV6-5,TRBJ1-4,.,.,12,TGTGCCAGCACTCCGAGGATCGGGAAACTGTTTTTT,CASTPRIGKLFF
TRBV10-2,TRBJ1-5,.,.,13,TGCGCCAGCAAGGACACTCCTAATCAGCCCCAGCATTTT,CASKDTPNQPQHF
TRBV5-4,TRBJ1-2,TRBD1,.,14,TGTGCCAGCAGCTGGGACAGGGGACTTACTGGCTACACCTTC,CASSWDRGLTGYTF
TRBV2,TRBJ1-2,.,.,12,TGTGCCAGCAGTGACAGGAACTATGGCTACACCTTC,CASSDRNYGYTF
TRBV28,TRBJ2-2,.,.,13,TGTGCCAGCAGTTCCCTGAACACCGGGGAGCTGTTTTTT,CASSSLNTGELFF
TRBV9,TRBJ2-5,TRBD1,.,16,TGTGCCAGCAGCGCTACCCCCGGGACAGGGTGGGAGACCCAGTACTTC,CASSATPGTGWETQYF
TRBV18,TRBJ2-3,TRBD2,.,16,TGTGCCAGCTCACCCGGGACTAGCGGAAGCACAGATACGCAGTATTTT,CASSPGTSGSTDTQYF
TRBV19,TRBJ1-1,TRBD1,.,11,TGTGCCAGTAGTAATCAGGGGGGAGCTTTCTTT,CASSNQGGAFF
TRBV19,TRBJ2-3,.,.,14,TGTGCCAGTAGATCAGGGTCTAGCACAGATACGCAGTATTTT,CASRSGSSTDTQYF
TRBV27,TRBJ2-1,.,.,15,TGTGCCAGCAGTACCAAGAGGCAGATTCTCAATGAGCAGTTCTTC,CASSTKRQILNEQFF
TRBV7-3,TRBJ1-6,.,.,14,TGTGCCAGCCACAGCGGCGGGGCACGTACCACCCTCCACTTT,CASHSGGARTTLHF
TRBV6-1,TRBJ1-2,.,.,13,TGTGCCAGCAGTGACAGGGATCATGGAGGCTACACCTTC,CASSDRDHGGYTF
TRBV6-6,TRBJ1-6,TRBD1,.,16,TGTGCCAGCAGTTACTCGCTCGGGACAGCCAATTCACCCCTCCACTTT,CASSYSLGTANSPLHF
TRBV6-5,TRBJ1-2,.,.,14,TGTGCCAGCAGTCCACAGGGACCAAACTATGGCTACACCTTC,CASSPQGPNYGYTF
TRBV6-2/TRBV6-3,TRBJ2-1,TRBD1,.,17,TGTGCCAGCAGTTACCTCGGGACAGGGGGTACCTACAATGAGCAGTTCTTC,CASSYLGTGGTYNEQFF
TRBV19,TRBJ1-6,.,.,17,TGTGCCAGTAGTATTCTTCCCGGCGGGACCTATAATTCACCCCTCCACTTT,CASSILPGGTYNSPLHF
TRBV6-5,TRBJ1-3,.,few,14,TGTGCCAGCAGACCGGTGCACTCTGGAAACACCATATATTTT,CASRPVHSGNTIYF
TRBV19,TRBJ2-7,TRBD2,.,15,TGTGCCAGTAGTTCCCTAGCGGGGGGACGCTACGAGCAGTACTTC,CASSSLAGGRYEQYF
TRBV9,TRBJ1-5,.,.,13,TGTGCCAGCAGCCAGGGTAGCAATCAGCCCCAGCATTTT,CASSQGSNQPQHF